This passage covers 28 T cell receptor beta chains from one sample sequenced in a study of blood T cell repertoires in COVID-19. Clones were read by immunoSEQ multiplex PCR, and TCRdb kept only the in-frame ones, dropping some. This sample carries 270,000 or so clones, 82% of them seen once, and the ten largest clones take roughly 3%. Sequencing was done on a sample of peripheral blood. These receptors were obtained from a young woman with acute or convalescent COVID-19.

V gene TRBV7-3 combines with J gene TRBJ2-1; D perhaps matches TRBD2 (7 bases). V was shortened by 2 bases and J by 8 bases, with 22 bases between the two germline ends. The CDR3 has 17 residues. Germline V gives CDR1 SGHTA, CDR2 FQGTGA. This CDR3 reads CASSLYSPGRGGDEQFF. Written as DNA, the CDR3 is TGTGCCAGCAGCTTATATTCCCCGGGCAGGGGAGGGGATGAGCAGTTCTTC.

This chain uses TRBV19 with TRBJ2-1; perhaps TRBD2 as D (6 bases). Germline lookup yields CDR1 LNHDA and CDR2 SQIVND (reference sequence). The CDR3 runs 15 residues. The V gene lost 4 bases and the J gene lost 4 bases, with 14 bases spanning the gap. The CDR3 region has the DNA TGTGCCAGTAGTAAGGACGGGACTCCTTACAATGAGCAGTTCTTC. Its protein is CASSKDGTPYNEQFF.

The rearrangement links TRBV13 to TRBJ2-5, with D tentatively TRBD2 (5 bases). The CDR3 consists of 17 residues. Trimming stripped 1 base from V and 5 bases from J, with 20 bases between. The germline V gene encodes CDR1 PRHDT and CDR2 FYEKMQ (reference sequence). CDR3 loop: CASSLVALSGLNETQYF. In DNA form, the CDR3 reads TGTGCCAGCAGCTTAGTCGCTCTCTCGGGATTGAATGAGACCCAGTACTTC.

This chain connects TRBV11-2 to TRBJ2-7, with 9 bases that match TRBD1. CDR1 is SGHAT and CDR2 is FQNNGV in the germline V gene. V trimming: 3 bases; J trimming: 1 base; junction bases outside the gene matches: 1. This CDR3 region has 14 residues. The CDR3, as DNA: TGTGCCAGCAGCTTCGGACAGGGGTCCTACGAGCAGTACTTC. Its protein product is CASSFGQGSYEQYF.

V usage is TRBV19 and J usage is TRBJ1-1; D uncertain. V was shortened by 6 bases and J by 4 bases, with 12 bases between the two germline ends. The germline gives CDR1 LNHDA, CDR2 SQIVND (reference sequence). The length of the CDR3 is 13 residues. The CDR3 here is CASSPEPGTEAFF. The CDR3 DNA is TGTGCCAGTAGCCCAGAACCAGGCACTGAAGCTTTCTTT.

The chain uses TRBV7-8 and TRBJ1-4; a weak D match, TRBD1 (5 bases). Germline CDR1 is SGHVS and CDR2 is FQNEAQ. The CDR3 length is 15 residues. Trimming cost V 4 bases and J 5 bases, with 14 bases left between them. The CDR3 is CASSSGTGGNEKLFF. The CDR3 nucleotides are TGTGCCAGCAGCTCCGGTACCGGGGGGAATGAAAAACTGTTTTTT. Complete variable domain (other parts from reference TRBV7-8 and TRBJ1-4): GAGVSQSPRYKVAKRGQDVALRCDPISGHVSLFWYQQALGQGPEFLTYFQNEAQLDKSGLPSDRFFAERPEGSVSTLKIQRTQQEDSAVYLCASSSGTGGNEKLFFGSGTQLSVL.

CDR3 in DNA: TGTGCCAGAGGACAGGGGTGCGACGAGCAGTACTTC. Its translation is CARGQGCDEQYF. This chain joins TRBV25-1 and TRBJ2-7, with TRBD1 matching 9 bases. CDR1 is MGHDK and CDR2 is SYGVNS in the germline V gene. J gave up 5 bases and V 9 bases, and 5 bases lay outside the gene matches. This CDR3 has 12 residues.

V usage is TRBV10-3 and J usage is TRBJ1-2, with 9 bases fitting TRBD1. V trimming: 6 bases; J trimming: 5 bases; junction bases outside the gene matches: 13. The germline CDR1 and CDR2 sequences are ENHRY and SYGVKD. The CDR3 loop spans 16 amino acids. CDR3 region: CAISEGPTGGAYGYTF. The CDR3 nucleotides read TGTGCCATCAGCGAGGGACCGACAGGGGGGGCGTATGGCTACACCTTC.

The rearrangement joins TRBV6-5 to TRBJ2-5; 7 positions agree with TRBD2. V was clipped by 2 bases and J by 5 bases; unmatched bases: 2. CDR1 and CDR2 from the germline V gene are MNHEY and SVGAGI. The CDR3 loop spans 13 amino acids. The CDR3: CASSYGGGETQYF. The CDR3, as DNA: TGTGCCAGCAGTTACGGGGGAGGGGAGACCCAGTACTTC.

This clone has just one count. V and J are TRBV12-3 or TRBV12-4 and TRBJ2-1; TRBD2 is a possible D gene (5 bases). The V end lost 5 bases, the J end lost 9 bases, and 11 bases lay between the germline ends. This CDR3 is 12 amino acids long. The CDR3 is CASSLSVGEQFF. CDR3 nucleotide sequence: TGTGCCAGCAGTCTTAGCGTCGGTGAGCAGTTCTTC.

The chain combines TRBV30 with TRBJ2-3; 9 nucleotides line up with TRBD1. Trimming at V came to 5 bases and at J to 3 bases, leaving 3 bases not matched to a gene. There are 13 residues in the CDR3. Germline values: CDR1 GTSNPN, CDR2 SVGIG (reference sequence). CDR3 residues: CAWDRGGTDTQYF. The CDR3 region has the DNA TGTGCCTGGGACAGGGGGGGGACAGATACGCAGTATTTT.

The sample holds a few counts of this clone. This chain connects TRBV6-5 to TRBJ1-3, with D tentatively TRBD1 (5 bases). V gave up 0 bases and J gave up 8 bases, with 8 bases separating them. CDR3 length: 13 amino acids. From germline, CDR1 is MNHEY and CDR2 SVGAGI. The CDR3 is CASSYSGGHTIYF. CDR3 nucleotide sequence: TGTGCCAGCAGTTACTCCGGGGGACACACCATATATTTT.

This sequence joins TRBV6-2 or TRBV6-3 and TRBJ2-2; D is unclear. V lost 6 bases to trimming and J lost 7 bases, with 9 bases between them. Germline CDR1 is MNHEY and CDR2 is SVGEGT. CDR3 length: 12 residues. Here the CDR3 DNA reads TGTGCCAGCAGCCTAGTTGTCGGGGAGCTGTTTTTT. This codes for CASSLVVGELFF.

The chain carries TRBV29-1 and TRBJ2-3, with 9 bases fitting TRBD2. Germline V gene data show CDR1 as SQVTM and CDR2 as ANQGSEA. There are 14 residues in the CDR3. V shed 5 bases, J shed 4 bases, and the junction held 7 bases outside the gene matches. The CDR3 DNA follows: TGCAGCGTTCCTAGGACTAGCGACCCAGATACGCAGTATTTT. It specifies CSVPRTSDPDTQYF.

This clone was detected once. The chain has TRBV30 and TRBJ2-7; possible D gene TRBD2, 5 bases. CDR3 length: 13 amino acids. V shed 5 bases and J shed 1 base, with 12 bases lying between them. Germline V gene lookup returns CDR1 GTSNPN and CDR2 SVGIG (reference sequence). Written as DNA, the CDR3 is TGTGCCTGGGGGCCTAGCCGTTCCTACGAGCAGTACTTC. Translated, it gives CAWGPSRSYEQYF.

J is TRBJ2-2 and V is TRBV19, with TRBD1 matching over 9 bases. CDR1 and CDR2 from the germline V gene are LNHDA and SQIVND (reference sequence). This CDR3 spans 17 amino acids. V trimming: 4 bases; J trimming: 6 bases; junction bases outside the gene matches: 12. As DNA, the CDR3 is TGTGCCAGTAGTAGACCGGGACAGGGTCTCCCACCCGGGGAGCTGTTTTTT. Protein: CASSRPGQGLPPGELFF.

The rearrangement uses TRBV7-9 and TRBJ2-7; D gene unclear. The germline CDR1 and CDR2 sequences are SEHNR and FQNEAQ (reference sequence). V was clipped by 1 base and J by 6 bases, with 19 bases between them. The CDR3 runs 16 residues. Here the CDR3 reads CASSLERSPIPGEQYF. CDR3 coding DNA: TGTGCCAGCAGCTTAGAAAGGTCTCCCATCCCGGGCGAGCAGTACTTC.

The chain joins TRBV7-9 to TRBJ1-1; D ambiguous. This CDR3 is 13 amino acids long. Deletions cut 5 bases from V and 6 bases from J, with 13 bases between. Germline V CDR1 and CDR2: SEHNR, FQNEAQ (reference sequence). CDR3 in DNA: TGTGCCAGCAGCCGGGAGGAAGCCGCTGAAGCTTTCTTT. This translates into CASSREEAAEAFF.

The chain links TRBV28 to TRBJ1-2; D not certain. Between the trimmed V and J ends, which lost 8 bases and 5 bases, there was a span of 12 bases. There are 12 residues in the CDR3. Germline V gene data show CDR1 as MDHEN and CDR2 as SYDVKM. In DNA form, the CDR3 reads TGTGCCAGCCGTCGGCAGACATATGGCTACACCTTC. This translates into CASRRQTYGYTF.

This rearrangement joins TRBV5-1 to TRBJ1-5; perhaps TRBD1 as D (6 bases). This CDR3 spans 16 amino acids. The germline gives CDR1 SGHRS, CDR2 YFSETQ. V gave up 0 bases and J gave up 2 bases, with 12 bases separating them. The DNA for the CDR3 is TGCGCCAGCAGCTTGGGCACGACAGGAGGCAATCAGCCCCAGCATTTT. This sequence encodes CASSLGTTGGNQPQHF.

The chain has TRBV19 and TRBJ2-1, with D tentatively TRBD1 (6 bases). There are 15 residues in the CDR3. Trimming removed 7 bases at V and 2 bases at J, with 15 bases between. Per the germline V gene, CDR1 is LNHDA and CDR2 is SQIVND (reference sequence). The chain's CDR3 is CASTSDSSPYNEQFF. CDR3 nucleotides: TGTGCCAGTACCTCGGACAGTTCCCCCTACAATGAGCAGTTCTTC.

This clone came up once. The rearrangement uses TRBV28 and TRBJ2-7; 7 bases map to TRBD2. Trimming cost V 5 bases and J 0 bases; bases outside gene matches: 7. Germline-derived CDR1 and CDR2 are MDHEN and SYDVKM. This CDR3 has 15 residues. The CDR3: CASSIGGDYSYEQYF. DNA of the CDR3: TGTGCCAGCAGTATAGGCGGGGACTACTCCTACGAGCAGTACTTC.

This chain's CDR3 is CSVEDRIGGVEQFF. CDR3 bases: TGCAGCGTTGAAGATCGTATCGGGGGAGTGGAGCAGTTCTTC. The chain combines TRBV29-1 with TRBJ2-1; D possibly corresponds to TRBD2 (6 bases). Germline V gene sequence: CDR1 SQVTM, CDR2 ANQGSEA. The CDR3 consists of 14 residues. The V gene lost 0 bases and the J gene lost 10 bases, with 16 bases spanning the gap.

As regards this clone: The sample holds other DNA sequences that translate to the same CDR3. This chain connects TRBV28 to TRBJ1-5; TRBD1 aligns across 9 bases. The CDR3 totals 14 residues. The V segment lost 6 bases and the J segment 4 bases; nucleotides outside the gene matches: 4. The germline V gene has CDR1 MDHEN and CDR2 SYDVKM. Here the CDR3 DNA reads TGTGCCAGCAGCTCGGGACAGGGAAATCAGCCCCAGCATTTT. This sequence encodes CASSSGQGNQPQHF.

The rearrangement uses TRBV9 and TRBJ1-2; D possibly corresponds to TRBD1 (5 bases). Germline V lookup: CDR1 SGDLS, CDR2 YYNGEE. Trimming stripped 1 base from V and 4 bases from J, with 8 bases between. There are 13 residues in the CDR3. For the CDR3, the DNA is TGTGCCAGCAGCGTATGGGGCACCTATGGCTACACCTTC. Protein product: CASSVWGTYGYTF. Combining the CDR3 with reference TRBV9 and TRBJ1-2 gives the whole variable domain DSGVTQTPKHLITATGQRVTLRCSPRSGDLSVYWYQQSLDQGLQFLIQYYNGEERAKGNILERFSAQQFPDLHSELNLSSLELGDSALYFCASSVWGTYGYTFGSGTRLTVV.

V usage is TRBV5-1 and J usage is TRBJ1-1; weak D call: TRBD1 (5 bases). Germline values: CDR1 SGHRS, CDR2 YFSETQ. V lost 4 bases to trimming and J lost 5 bases, with 15 bases between them. The CDR3 has 14 residues. The DNA of the CDR3 is TGCGCCAGCAGCGTGGGGCAAGGAGGGACTGAAGCTTTCTTT. Encoded protein: CASSVGQGGTEAFF.

The chain joins TRBV7-6 to TRBJ2-1; 9 nucleotides match TRBD1. This CDR3 contains 15 residues. Trimming cost V 5 bases and J 5 bases; bases outside gene matches: 7. Germline CDR1 reads SGHVS; CDR2 reads FNYEAQ. CDR3: CASSVRDRDHNEQFF. The CDR3 DNA sequence: TGTGCCAGCAGCGTCCGGGACAGGGACCACAATGAGCAGTTCTTC. Combining the CDR3 with reference TRBV7-6 and TRBJ2-1 gives the whole variable domain GAGVSQSPRYKVTKRGQDVALRCDPISGHVSLYWYRQALGQGPEFLTYFNYEAQQDKSGLPNDRFSAERPEGSISTLTIQRTEQRDSAMYRCASSVRDRDHNEQFFGPGTRLTVL.

The chain has TRBV19 and TRBJ2-5; 11 bases agree with TRBD2. The CDR3 contains 16 residues. The V and J ends lost 3 bases and 4 bases, in that order; junction bases with no gene match: 7. Germline V gives CDR1 LNHDA, CDR2 SQIVND (reference sequence). CDR3 in amino acids: CASSIFGLAGGETQYF. The CDR3 DNA reads TGTGCCAGTAGTATTTTTGGGCTAGCGGGAGGAGAGACCCAGTACTTC.